This TCR beta chain was sequenced in a study of OX40 agonist ivuxolimab in advanced cancers. Study-level information: The dose-escalation group included hepatocellular carcinoma, melanoma, renal cell carcinoma and head and neck cancer. Study-wide findings and caveats: At doses 0.1 to 3.0 mg/kg, CD4+ and CD8+ clones expanded.

This clone appeared a single time. Its antigen is not identified. The trim removed 5 bases at V and 0 bases at J, leaving 10 bases unmatched. Germline V gives CDR1 MGHRA, CDR2 YSYEKL. This CDR3 is built from 16 residues. Generated by immunoSEQ multiplex PCR, the TCRdb table keeps only in-frame clones and is missing some. In the table there are 24,000 or so clones, 85% to 90% of which are singletons. This TCR was recovered from an adult with an advanced solid tumor such as melanoma, head and neck, liver or kidney cancer. The specimen comprised CD4+ or CD8+ T cells sorted from blood, sampled in a trial of the OX40 agonist ivuxolimab. The gene calls are TRBV4-1 and TRBJ2-7; 7 nucleotides agree with TRBD2. The CDR3: CASSYRLAVSSYEQYF. The CDR3 nucleotides read TGCGCCAGCAGCTACCGACTAGCAGTATCCTCCTACGAGCAGTACTTC.